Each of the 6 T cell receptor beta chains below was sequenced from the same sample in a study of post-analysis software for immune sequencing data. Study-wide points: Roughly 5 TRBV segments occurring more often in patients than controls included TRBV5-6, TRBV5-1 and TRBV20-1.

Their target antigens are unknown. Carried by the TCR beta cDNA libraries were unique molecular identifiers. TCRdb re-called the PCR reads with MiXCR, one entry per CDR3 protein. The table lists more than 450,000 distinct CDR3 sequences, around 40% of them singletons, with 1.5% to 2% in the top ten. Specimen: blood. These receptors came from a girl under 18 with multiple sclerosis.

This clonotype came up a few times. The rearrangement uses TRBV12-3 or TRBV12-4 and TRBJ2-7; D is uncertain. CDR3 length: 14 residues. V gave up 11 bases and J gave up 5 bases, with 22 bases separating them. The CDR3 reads CASTSEPRINEQYF. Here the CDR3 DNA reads TGTGCCTCAACAAGCGAACCCAGGATCAACGAGCAGTACTTC.

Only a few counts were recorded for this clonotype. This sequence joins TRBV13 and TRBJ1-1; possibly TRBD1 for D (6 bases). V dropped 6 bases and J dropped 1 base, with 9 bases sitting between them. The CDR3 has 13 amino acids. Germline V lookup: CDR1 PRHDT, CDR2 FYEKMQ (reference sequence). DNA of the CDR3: TGTGCCAGCAGGGCGGGACAGAACACTGAAGCTTTCTTT. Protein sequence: CASRAGQNTEAFF.

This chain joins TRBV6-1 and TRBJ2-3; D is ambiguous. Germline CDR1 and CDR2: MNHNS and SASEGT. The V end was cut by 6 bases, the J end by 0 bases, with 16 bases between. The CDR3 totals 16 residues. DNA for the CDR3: TGTGCCAGCAGCCGCCTTCGCGACTTTAGCACAGATACGCAGTATTTT. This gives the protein CASSRLRDFSTDTQYF.

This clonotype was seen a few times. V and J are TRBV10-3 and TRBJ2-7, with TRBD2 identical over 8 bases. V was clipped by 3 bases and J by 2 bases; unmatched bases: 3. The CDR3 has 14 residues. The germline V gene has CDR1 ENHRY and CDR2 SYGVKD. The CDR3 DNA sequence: TGTGCCATCAGTGAATCACTAGCGGCCTACGAGCAGTACTTC. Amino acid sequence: CAISESLAAYEQYF.

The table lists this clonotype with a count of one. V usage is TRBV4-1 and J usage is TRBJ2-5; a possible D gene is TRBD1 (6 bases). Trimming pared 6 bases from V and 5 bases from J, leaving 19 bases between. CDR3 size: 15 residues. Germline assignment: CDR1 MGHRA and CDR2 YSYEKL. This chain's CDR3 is CASSTKTAGEETQYF. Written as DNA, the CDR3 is TGCGCCAGCAGTACCAAAACGGCAGGGGAGGAGACCCAGTACTTC.

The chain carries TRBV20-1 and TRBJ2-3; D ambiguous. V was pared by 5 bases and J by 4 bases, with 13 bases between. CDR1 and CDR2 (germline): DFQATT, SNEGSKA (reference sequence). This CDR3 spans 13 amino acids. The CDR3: CSAPATRADTQYF. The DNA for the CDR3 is TGCAGTGCTCCCGCAACCCGTGCAGATACGCAGTATTTT.